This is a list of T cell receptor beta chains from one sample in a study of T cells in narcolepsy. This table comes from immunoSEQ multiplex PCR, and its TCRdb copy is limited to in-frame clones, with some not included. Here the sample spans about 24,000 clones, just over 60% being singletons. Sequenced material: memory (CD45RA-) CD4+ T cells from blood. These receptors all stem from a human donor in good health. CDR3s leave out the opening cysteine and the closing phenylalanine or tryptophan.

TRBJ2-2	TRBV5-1	ASSLDGYSTGELF
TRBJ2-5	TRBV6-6	ASSHQETQY
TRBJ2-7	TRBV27	ASSLTGLGSYEQY
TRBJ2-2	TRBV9	ASTVAGAGELF
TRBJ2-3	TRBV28	ASWPRGRSPDTQY
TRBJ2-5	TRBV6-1	ASSEGGIGETQY
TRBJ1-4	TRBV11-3	ASSSPQGPTNEKLF
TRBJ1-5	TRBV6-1	ASTLKGGQPQH
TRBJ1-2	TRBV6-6	ASSPDSGWGYT
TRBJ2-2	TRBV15	ATSRDNLGELF
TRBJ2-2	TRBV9	ASSPPGTVTTGELF
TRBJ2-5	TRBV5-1	ASSSGTGGETQY
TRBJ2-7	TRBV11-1	ASSPPPGSYEQY
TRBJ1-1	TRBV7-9	ASSLHGTATEAF
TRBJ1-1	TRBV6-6	ASTLTGGGTEAF
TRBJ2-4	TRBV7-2	ASSLVTDAKNIQY
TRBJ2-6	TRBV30	AWSVGRFSGANVLT
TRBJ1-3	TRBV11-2	ASSLFAGSPGNTIY
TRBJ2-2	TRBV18	ASSPQGNTGELF
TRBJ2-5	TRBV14	ASSQVLETQY
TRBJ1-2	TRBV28	ASGYRTLHT
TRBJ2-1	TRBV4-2	ATTPFASGLTEQF
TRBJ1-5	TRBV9	ASSRDGRGGEPQH
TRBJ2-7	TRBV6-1	ASSNWSYEQY
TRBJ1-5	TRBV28	ASSLGRFNQPQH
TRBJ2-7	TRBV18	ASSPTRQGPQY
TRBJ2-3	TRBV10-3	AISPNPTDTQY
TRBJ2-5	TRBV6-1	ASHYGGSSAETQY
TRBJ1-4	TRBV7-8	ASSLAGRGGKLF
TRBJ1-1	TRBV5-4	ASSDRNTEAF
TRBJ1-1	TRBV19	ASSILGGTEAF
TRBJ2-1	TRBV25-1	ASESTSARYNEQF
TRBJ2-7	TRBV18	ASTPGRSLREQY
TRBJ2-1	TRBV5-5	ASSLRDSYNEQF
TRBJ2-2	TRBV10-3	AIKGEVVGELF
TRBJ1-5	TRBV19	ASSRTGARQPQH
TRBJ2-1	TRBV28	ASNPGGPYNEQF
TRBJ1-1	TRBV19	ASTQSGGGKKAF
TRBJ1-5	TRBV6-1	ASSRAPGDNQPQH
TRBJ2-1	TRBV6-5	ASGRGSPSYNEQF
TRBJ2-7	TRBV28	ASMNGGINYEQY